This T cell receptor (beta chain) is from a study of blood T cell repertoires in COVID-19. For the study at large: Sources were T cells, B-cell-depleted T cells, or PBMCs; the material itself was cDNA or gDNA.

Methods used by the authors: Estimation of nucleated cell counts was performed using reference gene primer amplification. TCRdb's copy holds only in-frame clones and misses some; the assay was immunoSEQ multiplex PCR. V and J calls and clone size are as listed in that table; D and trimming were resolved from the DNA. The data contain more than 12,000 clones, more than 80% of them singletons. The sample was peripheral blood. The sequence derives from a human donor in a cohort sampled during active COVID-19.

CDR3 amino acids: CGTGQGDGYTF. CDR3 nucleotides: TGCGGGACTGGACAGGGAGATGGCTACACCTTC. The genes are TRBV29-1 and TRBJ1-2; 8 positions agree with TRBD1. CDR3 size: 11 residues. CDR1 is SQVTM, CDR2 ANQGSEA, per germline. Full variable domain (remainder filled in from reference TRBV29-1 and TRBJ1-2): SAVISQKPSRDICQRGTSLTIQCQVDSQVTMMFWYRQQPGQSLTLIATANQGSEATYESGFVIDKFPISRPNLTFSTLTVSNMSPEDSSIYLCGTGQGDGYTFGSGTRLTVV.